Each of the 4 T cell receptor beta chains below was sequenced from the same sample in a study of shared clonotypes between healthy human individuals. The repertoire was sequenced with immunoSEQ multiplex PCR; TCRdb's copy has only in-frame clones and lacks some. The data show more than 2 million clones, with 95% seen just once and approximately 0.13% held by the top ten. Sequencing input: naive CD4+ T cells sorted from blood. This sample's subset: CD45RA+ positively selected. The receptors shown here come from a man between 18 and 35 years old in good health.

This chain links TRBV4-3 with TRBJ2-1; perhaps D is TRBD1 or TRBD2 (5 bases each). From germline, CDR1 is LGHNA and CDR2 YSLEER. The CDR3 is 17 amino acids. With 1 base removed from V and 8 bases from J, the gap between germline ends came to 21 bases. This CDR3 is CASSQGKLGRGEDEQFF. The CDR3 DNA reads as TGCGCCAGCAGCCAAGGGAAGTTGGGCCGGGGCGAGGATGAGCAGTTCTTC.

V usage is TRBV25-1 and J usage is TRBJ1-6; no reliable D call. This CDR3 region has 17 residues. Trimming removed 7 bases at V and 0 bases at J, with 16 bases between. Germline-derived CDR1 and CDR2 are MGHDK and SYGVNS. The CDR3: CASTLQCRGSYNSPLHF. The CDR3 DNA is TGTGCCAGCACCCTCCAGTGTCGAGGCTCCTATAATTCACCCCTCCACTTT. Supplemented by reference TRBV25-1 and TRBJ1-6, the full variable domain reads EADIYQTPRYLVIGTGKKITLECSQTMGHDKMYWYQQDPGMELHLIHYSYGVNSTEKGDLSSESTVSRIRTEHFPLTLESARPSHTSQYLCASTLQCRGSYNSPLHFGNGTRLTVT.

The chain is built from TRBV18 and TRBJ1-5; D is ambiguous. CDR1 is KGHSH, CDR2 LQKENI, per germline. CDR3 length: 13 residues. The ends were cut back, 5 bases at V and 4 bases at J, with 9 bases in the middle. This chain's CDR3 is CASSENRNQPQHF. In DNA form, the CDR3 reads TGTGCCAGCTCAGAAAACAGAAATCAGCCCCAGCATTTT.

The V and J genes are TRBV28 and TRBJ1-1, with TRBD1 identical over 8 bases. This CDR3 spans 14 amino acids. J was trimmed by 3 bases and V by 5 bases; bases with no gene match: 5. Germline V lookup: CDR1 MDHEN, CDR2 SYDVKM. The CDR3: CASSPRTGYTEAFF. CDR3 DNA: TGTGCCAGCAGTCCTAGGACAGGGTACACTGAAGCTTTCTTT.